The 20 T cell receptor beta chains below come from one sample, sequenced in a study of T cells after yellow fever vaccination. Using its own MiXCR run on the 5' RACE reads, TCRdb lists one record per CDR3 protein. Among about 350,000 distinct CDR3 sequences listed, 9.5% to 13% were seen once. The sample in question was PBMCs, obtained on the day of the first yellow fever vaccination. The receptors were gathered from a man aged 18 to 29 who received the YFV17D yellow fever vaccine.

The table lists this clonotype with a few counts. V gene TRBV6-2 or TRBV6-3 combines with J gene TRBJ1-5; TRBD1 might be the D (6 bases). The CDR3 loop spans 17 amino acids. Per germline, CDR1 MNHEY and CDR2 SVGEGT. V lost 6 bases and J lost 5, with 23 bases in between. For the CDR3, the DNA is TGTGCCAGCAGGCCCAGCGACAGGTTCATTATCCATCAGCCCCAGCATTTT. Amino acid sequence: CASRPSDRFIIHQPQHF.

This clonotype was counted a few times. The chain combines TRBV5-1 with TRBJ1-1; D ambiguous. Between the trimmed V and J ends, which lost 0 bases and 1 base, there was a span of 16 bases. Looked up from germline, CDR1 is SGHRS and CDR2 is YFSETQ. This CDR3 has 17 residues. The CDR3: CASSLVSVIQTNTEAFF. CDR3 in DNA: TGCGCCAGCAGCTTGGTGTCGGTGATTCAGACGAACACTGAAGCTTTCTTT.

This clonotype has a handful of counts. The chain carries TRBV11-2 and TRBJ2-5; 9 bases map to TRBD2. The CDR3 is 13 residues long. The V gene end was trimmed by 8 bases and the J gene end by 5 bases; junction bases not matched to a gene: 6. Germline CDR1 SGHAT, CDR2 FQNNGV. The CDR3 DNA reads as TGTGCCAGCGCGGGCGGGGGGGATGAGACCCAGTACTTC. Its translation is CASAGGGDETQYF.

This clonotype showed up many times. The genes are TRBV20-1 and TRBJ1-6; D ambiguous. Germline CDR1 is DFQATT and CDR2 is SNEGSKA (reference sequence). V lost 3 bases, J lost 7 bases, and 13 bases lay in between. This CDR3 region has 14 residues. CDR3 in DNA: TGCAGTGCTAGTCCCACACGAGAAAATTCACCCCTCCACTTT. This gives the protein CSASPTRENSPLHF.

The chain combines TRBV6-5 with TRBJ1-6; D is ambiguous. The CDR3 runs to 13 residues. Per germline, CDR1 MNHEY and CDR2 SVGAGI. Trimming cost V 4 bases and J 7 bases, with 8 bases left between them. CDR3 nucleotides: TGTGCCAGCAGTTCAACCACCAATTCACCCCTCCACTTT. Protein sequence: CASSSTTNSPLHF.

In DNA, the CDR3 is TGCGCCAGCAGCCGGACAGGGGATTCCGAGCAGTACGTC. It is translated as CASSRTGDSEQYV. The chain recombines TRBV5-1 with TRBJ2-7, with 9 bases identical to TRBD1. Germline V gene data show CDR1 as SGHRS and CDR2 as YFSETQ. The CDR3 is 13 amino acids. J lost 6 bases, V lost 4 bases, and 5 bases had no gene match.

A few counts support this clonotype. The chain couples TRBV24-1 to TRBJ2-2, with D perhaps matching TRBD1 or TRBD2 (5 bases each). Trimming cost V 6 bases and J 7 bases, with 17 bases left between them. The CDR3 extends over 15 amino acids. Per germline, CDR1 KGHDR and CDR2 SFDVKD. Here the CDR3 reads CATSMYRDAVGELFF. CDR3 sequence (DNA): TGTGCCACCAGTATGTACCGGGACGCCGTCGGGGAGCTGTTTTTT.

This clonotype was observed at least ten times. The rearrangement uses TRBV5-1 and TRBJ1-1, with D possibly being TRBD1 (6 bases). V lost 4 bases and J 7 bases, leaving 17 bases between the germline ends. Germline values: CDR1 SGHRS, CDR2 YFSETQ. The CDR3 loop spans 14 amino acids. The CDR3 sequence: CASSRQQGWGEAFF. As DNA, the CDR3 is TGCGCCAGCAGCCGACAGCAGGGGTGGGGTGAAGCTTTCTTT.

Here the CDR3 reads CASSQDTGGADNEQFF. CDR3 sequence (DNA): TGCGCCAGCAGCCAAGACACAGGGGGCGCGGACAATGAGCAGTTCTTC. This chain connects TRBV4-1 to TRBJ2-1, with 9 positions matching TRBD1. V shed 0 bases and J 5 bases; nucleotides not matched to a gene: 5. CDR3 size: 16 residues. The germline V gene has CDR1 MGHRA and CDR2 YSYEKL.

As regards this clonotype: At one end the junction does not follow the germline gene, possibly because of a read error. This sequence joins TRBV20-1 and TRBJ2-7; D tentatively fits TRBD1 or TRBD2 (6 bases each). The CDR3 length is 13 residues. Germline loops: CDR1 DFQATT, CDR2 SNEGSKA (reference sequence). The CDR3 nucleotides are TGCTGTGCCCTACCCGGGGGCGCCTACGAGCAGTACTTC. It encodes CCALPGGAYEQYF.

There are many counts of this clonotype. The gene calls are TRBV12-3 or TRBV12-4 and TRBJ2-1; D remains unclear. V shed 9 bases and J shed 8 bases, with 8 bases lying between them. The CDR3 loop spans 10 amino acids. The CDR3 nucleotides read TGTGCCAGTAACGGAGATGAGCAGTTCTTC. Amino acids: CASNGDEQFF.

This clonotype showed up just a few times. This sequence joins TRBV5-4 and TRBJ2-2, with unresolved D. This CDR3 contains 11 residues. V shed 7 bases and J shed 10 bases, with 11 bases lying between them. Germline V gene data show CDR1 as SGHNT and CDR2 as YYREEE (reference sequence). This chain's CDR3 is CASVKGSELFF. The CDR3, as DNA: TGTGCCAGCGTAAAAGGGTCGGAGCTGTTTTTT.

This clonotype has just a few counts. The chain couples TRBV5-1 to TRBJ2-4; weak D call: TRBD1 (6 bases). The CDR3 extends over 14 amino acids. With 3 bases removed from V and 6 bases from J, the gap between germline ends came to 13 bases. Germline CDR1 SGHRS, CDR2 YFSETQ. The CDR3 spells CASSSPGALNIQYF. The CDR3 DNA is TGCGCCAGCAGCTCCCCAGGGGCATTAAACATTCAGTACTTC.

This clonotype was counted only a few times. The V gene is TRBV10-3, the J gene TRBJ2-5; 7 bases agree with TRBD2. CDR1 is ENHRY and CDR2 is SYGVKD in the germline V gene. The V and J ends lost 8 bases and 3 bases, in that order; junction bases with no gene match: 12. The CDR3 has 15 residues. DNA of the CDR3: TGTGCCATCCAGGCAAGGTCCGGGGGGAAAGAGACCCAGTACTTC. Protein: CAIQARSGGKETQYF.

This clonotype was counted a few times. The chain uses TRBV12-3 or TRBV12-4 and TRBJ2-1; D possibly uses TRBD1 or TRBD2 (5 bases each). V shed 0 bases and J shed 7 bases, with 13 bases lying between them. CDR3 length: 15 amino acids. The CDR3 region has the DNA TGTGCCAGCAGTTTAGCGTCCGCCTGGGGGAATGAGCAGTTCTTC. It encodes CASSLASAWGNEQFF.

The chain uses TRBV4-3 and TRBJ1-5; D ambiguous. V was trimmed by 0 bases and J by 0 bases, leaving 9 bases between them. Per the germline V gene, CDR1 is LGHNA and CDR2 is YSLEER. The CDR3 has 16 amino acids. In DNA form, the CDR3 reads TGCGCCAGCAGCCAAGAGTGGGGTTATAGCAATCAGCCCCAGCATTTT. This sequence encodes CASSQEWGYSNQPQHF.

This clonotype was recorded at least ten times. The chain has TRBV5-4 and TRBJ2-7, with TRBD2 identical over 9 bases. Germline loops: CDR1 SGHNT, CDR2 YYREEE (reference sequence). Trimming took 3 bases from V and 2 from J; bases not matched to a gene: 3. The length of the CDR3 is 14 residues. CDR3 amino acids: CASSSSSGAYEQYF. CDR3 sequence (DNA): TGTGCCAGCAGCTCGTCTAGCGGGGCCTACGAGCAGTACTTC.

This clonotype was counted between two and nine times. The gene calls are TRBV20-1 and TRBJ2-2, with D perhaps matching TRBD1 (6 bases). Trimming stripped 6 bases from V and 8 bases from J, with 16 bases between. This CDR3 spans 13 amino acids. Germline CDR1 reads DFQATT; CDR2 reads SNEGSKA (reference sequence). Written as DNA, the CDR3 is TGCAGTGCCCCGAGGGGGTCCCCGGGGGAGCTGTTTTTT. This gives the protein CSAPRGSPGELFF.

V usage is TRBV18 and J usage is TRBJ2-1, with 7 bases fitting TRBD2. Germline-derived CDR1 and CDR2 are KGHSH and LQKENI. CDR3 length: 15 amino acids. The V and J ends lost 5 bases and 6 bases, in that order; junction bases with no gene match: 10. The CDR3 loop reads CASSSNPGTTNEQFF. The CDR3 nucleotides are TGTGCCAGCTCATCGAACCCCGGGACTACCAATGAGCAGTTCTTC.

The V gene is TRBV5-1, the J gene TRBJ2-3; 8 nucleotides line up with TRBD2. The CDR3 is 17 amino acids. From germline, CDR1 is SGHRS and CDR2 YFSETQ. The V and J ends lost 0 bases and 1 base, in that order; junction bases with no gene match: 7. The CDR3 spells CASSLGPRGGGTDTQYF. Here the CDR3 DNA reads TGCGCCAGCAGCTTGGGCCCACGGGGGGGGGGCACAGATACGCAGTATTTT.